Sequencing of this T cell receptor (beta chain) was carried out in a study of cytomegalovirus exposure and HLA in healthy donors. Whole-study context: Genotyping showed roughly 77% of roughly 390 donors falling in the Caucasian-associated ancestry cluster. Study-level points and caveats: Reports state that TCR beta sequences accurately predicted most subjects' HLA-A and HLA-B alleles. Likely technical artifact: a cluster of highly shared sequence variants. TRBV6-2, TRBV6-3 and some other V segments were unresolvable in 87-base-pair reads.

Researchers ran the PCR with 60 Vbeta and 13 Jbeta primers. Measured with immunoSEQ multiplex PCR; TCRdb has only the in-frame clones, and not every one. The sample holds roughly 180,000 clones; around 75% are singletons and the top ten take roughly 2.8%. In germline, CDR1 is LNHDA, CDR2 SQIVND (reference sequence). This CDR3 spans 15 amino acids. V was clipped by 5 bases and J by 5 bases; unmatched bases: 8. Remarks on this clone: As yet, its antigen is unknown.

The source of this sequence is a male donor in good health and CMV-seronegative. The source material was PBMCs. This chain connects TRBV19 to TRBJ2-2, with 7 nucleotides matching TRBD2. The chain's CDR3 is CASSPRPGGTGELFF. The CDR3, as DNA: TGTGCCAGTAGTCCCCGACCCGGGGGGACCGGGGAGCTGTTTTTT.